What follows are 21 T cell receptor beta chains derived from one specimen sequenced in a study of cytomegalovirus exposure and HLA in healthy donors. Amplification used 60 Vbeta primers and 13 Jbeta primers. Measured with immunoSEQ multiplex PCR; TCRdb has only the in-frame clones, and not every one. The sample shows tens of thousands of clones, roughly 82% of them seen only once. The sequenced sample consisted of PBMCs. The receptors stem from a man aged 18 to 30 in good health and CMV-seronegative.

V is TRBV4-3 and J is TRBJ2-7, with a weak D call TRBD1 (5 bases). The CDR3 loop spans 18 amino acids. Germline values: CDR1 LGHNA, CDR2 YSLEER. V was clipped by 0 bases and J by 1 base, with 19 bases between them. In DNA, the CDR3 is TGCGCCAGCAGCCAAGACCTTAACGGGCAGGGAATTTCCTACGAGCAGTACTTC. This sequence encodes CASSQDLNGQGISYEQYF.

The V and J genes are TRBV11-2 and TRBJ2-5; a possible D gene is TRBD1 (6 bases). The CDR3 extends over 16 amino acids. Germline V gene sequence: CDR1 SGHAT, CDR2 FQNNGV. The germline V and J ends were trimmed by 3 bases and 7 bases, with 21 bases remaining between them. The chain's CDR3 is CASSFRVGAGLGTQYF. CDR3 in DNA: TGTGCCAGCAGCTTCCGCGTGGGGGCGGGCCTGGGGACCCAGTACTTC.

This clone was counted a single time. The chain joins TRBV9 to TRBJ2-3, with 8 bases aligning to TRBD1. Losses at the gene ends were 4 bases for V and 4 bases for J; bases not matched to a gene: 5. This CDR3 has 14 amino acids. The germline gives CDR1 SGDLS, CDR2 YYNGEE. The CDR3 is CASSPQGAADTQYF. CDR3 bases: TGTGCCAGCAGCCCCCAGGGGGCCGCAGATACGCAGTATTTT.

The gene calls are TRBV13 and TRBJ2-7; weak D call: TRBD2 (6 bases). This CDR3 comprises 13 residues. Germline loops: CDR1 PRHDT, CDR2 FYEKMQ (reference sequence). V was trimmed by 10 bases and J by 3 bases, leaving 16 bases between them. The CDR3 nucleotides read TGTGCCACCTCGGGACCGGGGGACTACGAGCAGTACTTC. This gives the protein CATSGPGDYEQYF.

J is TRBJ1-1 and V is TRBV19; D remains unclear. This CDR3 has 17 amino acids. V lost 4 bases, J lost 0 bases, and 18 bases lay in between. Germline CDR1 LNHDA, CDR2 SQIVND (reference sequence). The CDR3 loop reads CASSTRIITNMNTEAFF. The CDR3 bases are TGTGCCAGTAGTACCCGAATTATTACAAACATGAACACTGAAGCTTTCTTT.

This chain connects TRBV5-1 to TRBJ2-1, with 9 bases matching TRBD1. Trimming took 4 bases from V and 7 from J; bases not matched to a gene: 6. This CDR3 is 14 amino acids long. From germline, CDR1 is SGHRS and CDR2 YFSETQ. The CDR3: CASSAGQGRNEQFF. Written as DNA, the CDR3 is TGCGCCAGCAGCGCGGGACAGGGTAGGAATGAGCAGTTCTTC.

The chain carries TRBV5-6 and TRBJ1-5; D not certain. Germline-derived CDR1 and CDR2 are SGHDT and YYEEEE. This CDR3 contains 13 residues. The germline V and J ends were trimmed by 1 base and 7 bases, with 9 bases remaining between them. The CDR3 spells CASSLYVSQPQHF. DNA for the CDR3: TGTGCCAGCAGCTTGTACGTTAGCCAGCCCCAGCATTTT.

The V call is TRBV27, the J call TRBJ2-3, with 7 nucleotides matching TRBD1. The CDR3 runs to 16 residues. V was pared by 5 bases and J by 5 bases, with 13 bases of the junction left unmatched. Germline values: CDR1 MNHEY, CDR2 SMNVEV (reference sequence). The CDR3 nucleotides read TGTGCCAGCAGTCCTACGACAGGGTGGCCCGTAGATACGCAGTATTTT. It encodes CASSPTTGWPVDTQYF.

The chain uses TRBV15 and TRBJ1-1; D perhaps matches TRBD1 (6 bases). The CDR3 is 15 amino acids. The ends were cut back, 1 base at V and 5 bases at J, with 14 bases in the middle. The germline V gene encodes CDR1 LNHNV and CDR2 YYDKDF (reference sequence). CDR3 loop: CATSRVTGQGTEAFF. The CDR3 coding sequence is TGTGCCACCAGCAGAGTAACAGGGCAAGGGACTGAAGCTTTCTTT.

This chain connects TRBV11-3 to TRBJ2-1, with D possibly being TRBD2 (6 bases). The CDR3 covers 16 residues. Trimming pared 5 bases from V and 0 bases from J, leaving 14 bases between. From germline, CDR1 is SGHNT and CDR2 YENEEA. This chain's CDR3 is CASSQFAGPSYNEQFF. CDR3 DNA: TGTGCCAGCAGCCAATTCGCGGGGCCCTCCTACAATGAGCAGTTCTTC. Looking up the rest from reference TRBV11-3 and TRBJ2-1 gives the full variable domain: EAGVVQSPRYKIIEKKQPVAFWCNPISGHNTLYWYLQNLGQGPELLIRYENEEAVDDSQLPKDRFSAERLKGVDSTLKIQPAELGDSAVYLCASSQFAGPSYNEQFFGPGTRLTVL.

The rearrangement uses TRBV11-2 and TRBJ2-5; D perhaps matches TRBD2 (5 bases). In germline, CDR1 is SGHAT, CDR2 FQNNGV. The CDR3 extends over 17 amino acids. V was clipped by 1 base and J by 2 bases, with 17 bases between them. CDR3 sequence reads: CASSLGSRGLGQETQYF. Here the CDR3 DNA reads TGTGCCAGCAGCTTAGGTTCTCGAGGGCTTGGACAAGAGACCCAGTACTTC. The full variable domain, rest sourced from reference TRBV11-2 and TRBJ2-5, is EAGVAQSPRYKIIEKRQSVAFWCNPISGHATLYWYQQILGQGPKLLIQFQNNGVVDDSQLPKDRFSAERLKGVDSTLKIQPAKLEDSAVYLCASSLGSRGLGQETQYFGPGTRLLVL.

The rearrangement uses TRBV19 and TRBJ1-5; 9 bases map to TRBD1. V dropped 7 bases and J dropped 6; count of bases not matched to a gene: 7. Per the germline V gene, CDR1 is LNHDA and CDR2 is SQIVND (reference sequence). CDR3 length equals 14 residues. CDR3 protein: CASNPGQGIQPQHF. CDR3 DNA sequence: TGTGCCAGTAATCCGGGACAGGGAATTCAGCCCCAGCATTTT.

The V gene is TRBV4-1, the J gene TRBJ2-1; no clear D gene. Trimming shortened V by 1 base and J by 9 bases, and 16 bases separated the two germline ends. Germline CDR1 reads MGHRA; CDR2 reads YSYEKL. This CDR3 has 15 amino acids. The CDR3 loop is CASSQAQTTIGEQFF. CDR3 sequence (DNA): TGCGCCAGCAGCCAAGCGCAAACGACAATTGGTGAGCAGTTCTTC.

This chain connects TRBV27 to TRBJ2-7, with 9 nucleotides matching TRBD1. V gave up 2 bases and J gave up 5 bases; unmatched junction bases: 10. The CDR3 spans 16 residues. Germline V CDR1 and CDR2: MNHEY, SMNVEV (reference sequence). This CDR3 reads CASSLVLGQGRDEQYF. The CDR3 bases are TGTGCCAGCAGTTTAGTCTTGGGACAGGGAAGGGACGAGCAGTACTTC.

The J gene is TRBJ1-2, the V gene TRBV7-8, with D possibly being TRBD1 (6 bases). Germline CDR1 and CDR2: SGHVS and FQNEAQ. V lost 5 bases to trimming and J lost 5 bases, with 12 bases between them. The CDR3 has 13 amino acids. The DNA of the CDR3 is TGTGCCAGCAGCATGAAGACAGGTTATGGCTACACCTTC. Translated, it gives CASSMKTGYGYTF.

The chain links TRBV7-6 to TRBJ2-5; 10 bases fit TRBD1. Per germline, CDR1 SGHVS and CDR2 FNYEAQ. With 5 bases clipped from V and 2 bases from J, the junction kept 8 bases outside the gene matches. The CDR3 sequence is 16 residues long. The CDR3 region has the DNA TGTGCCAGCAGCCCCCGGACAGGGGGGGAGCAAGAGACCCAGTACTTC. Protein sequence: CASSPRTGGEQETQYF.

The rearrangement links TRBV5-4 to TRBJ1-1; 7 nucleotides match TRBD1. The V segment lost 2 bases and the J segment 0 bases; nucleotides outside the gene matches: 4. The CDR3 has 15 residues. Germline CDR1 is SGHNT and CDR2 is YYREEE (reference sequence). The CDR3 protein is CASSFWTGLNTEAFF. The CDR3 nucleotides are TGTGCCAGCAGCTTCTGGACAGGTCTGAACACTGAAGCTTTCTTT. Filled out from reference TRBV5-4 and TRBJ1-1, the complete variable domain reads ETGVTQSPTHLIKTRGQQVTLRCSSQSGHNTVSWYQQALGQGPQFIFQYYREEENGRGNFPPRFSGLQFPNYSSELNVNALELDDSALYLCASSFWTGLNTEAFFGQGTRLTVV.

V usage is TRBV30 and J usage is TRBJ1-4; no clear D gene. The CDR3 covers 13 residues. In germline, CDR1 is GTSNPN, CDR2 SVGIG (reference sequence). Trimming stripped 0 bases from V and 5 bases from J, with 7 bases between. CDR3 in DNA: TGTGCCTGGAGTGTTCAGGTCAATGAAAAACTGTTTTTT. Translated, it gives CAWSVQVNEKLFF.

This chain connects TRBV9 to TRBJ1-4; possible D gene TRBD1, 6 bases. This CDR3 contains 16 residues. Trimming removed 0 bases from V and 0 bases from J, with 9 bases in between. The germline V gene has CDR1 SGDLS and CDR2 YYNGEE. CDR3 amino acids: CASSVGRGTTNEKLFF. In nucleotides, the CDR3 is TGTGCCAGCAGCGTAGGCAGGGGCACAACTAATGAAAAACTGTTTTTT. Complete variable domain (other parts from reference TRBV9 and TRBJ1-4): DSGVTQTPKHLITATGQRVTLRCSPRSGDLSVYWYQQSLDQGLQFLIQYYNGEERAKGNILERFSAQQFPDLHSELNLSSLELGDSALYFCASSVGRGTTNEKLFFGSGTQLSVL.

This clone was observed a handful of times. The J gene is TRBJ2-1, the V gene TRBV7-2; D unresolved. Trimming removed 5 bases from V and 0 bases from J, with 11 bases in between. Per germline, CDR1 SGHTA and CDR2 FQGNSA. CDR3 size: 15 residues. For the CDR3, the DNA is TGTGCCAGCAGCCGGAGATGGAGCTCCTACAATGAGCAGTTCTTC. This gives the protein CASSRRWSSYNEQFF.

The rearrangement uses TRBV10-3 and TRBJ1-2, with D possibly being TRBD1 (5 bases). The CDR3 length is 12 residues. V lost 8 bases to trimming and J lost 2 bases, with 9 bases between them. The germline CDR1 and CDR2 sequences are ENHRY and SYGVKD. CDR3 loop: CAIGGGNYGYTF. DNA of the CDR3: TGTGCCATCGGGGGAGGGAACTATGGCTACACCTTC.